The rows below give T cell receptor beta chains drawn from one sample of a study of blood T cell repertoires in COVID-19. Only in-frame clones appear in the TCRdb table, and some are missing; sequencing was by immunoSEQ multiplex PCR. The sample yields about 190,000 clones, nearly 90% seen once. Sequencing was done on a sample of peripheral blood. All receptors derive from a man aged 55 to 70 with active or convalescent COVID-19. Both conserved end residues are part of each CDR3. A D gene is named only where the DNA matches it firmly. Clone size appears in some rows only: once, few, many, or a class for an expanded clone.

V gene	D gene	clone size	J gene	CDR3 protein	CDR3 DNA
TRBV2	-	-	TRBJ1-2	CASGQVAYGYTF	TGTGCCTCCGGCCAGGTCGCCTATGGCTACACCTTC
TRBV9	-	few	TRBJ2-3	CASSVAGTATDTQYF	TGTGCCAGCAGCGTCGCGGGCACCGCCACAGATACGCAGTATTTT
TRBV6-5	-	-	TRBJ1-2	CASNDRPGGYGYTF	TGTGCCAGCAACGACAGGCCAGGTGGCTATGGCTACACCTTC
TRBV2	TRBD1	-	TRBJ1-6	CASSPGTGAKSPLHF	TGTGCCAGCAGTCCCGGGACAGGGGCGAAGTCACCCCTCCACTTT
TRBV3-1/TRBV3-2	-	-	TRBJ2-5	CASSRGGVETQYF	TGTGCCAGCAGCCGGGGGGGCGTAGAGACCCAGTACTTC
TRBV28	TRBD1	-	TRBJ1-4	CASTSPLGQGEKLFF	TGTGCCAGCACCTCCCCTTTAGGACAGGGGGAAAAACTGTTTTTT
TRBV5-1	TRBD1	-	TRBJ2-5	CASSEDRGLWETQYF	TGCGCCAGCAGCGAGGACAGGGGGCTTTGGGAGACCCAGTACTTC
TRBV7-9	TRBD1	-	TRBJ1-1	CASNPIRDRGEGTEAFF	TGTGCCAGCAACCCGATACGGGACAGGGGGGAGGGCACTGAAGCTTTCTTT
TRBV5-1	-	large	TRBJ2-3	CASSLGQRSDTQYF	TGCGCCAGCAGCTTGGGACAGAGATCAGATACGCAGTATTTT
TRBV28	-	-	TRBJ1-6	CASSLSDSPLHF	TGTGCCAGCAGTTTATCGGATTCACCCCTCCACTTT
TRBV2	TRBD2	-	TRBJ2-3	CASSPWTSGGDTQYF	TGTGCCAGCAGCCCGTGGACTAGCGGGGGGGACACGCAGTATTTT
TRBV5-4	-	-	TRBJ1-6	CASSLGHNNSPLHF	TGTGCCAGCAGCTTGGGACACAATAATTCACCCCTCCACTTT
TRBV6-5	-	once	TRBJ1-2	CASSYWGGTYGYTF	TGTGCCAGCAGTTACTGGGGCGGCACATATGGCTACACCTTC
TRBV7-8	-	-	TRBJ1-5	CASSPRGGNGNQPQHF	TGTGCCAGCAGCCCCCGAGGAGGGAACGGGAATCAGCCCCAGCATTTT
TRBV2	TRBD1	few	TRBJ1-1	CASSLDREDTEAFF	TGTGCCAGCAGTCTAGACAGGGAAGACACTGAAGCTTTCTTT
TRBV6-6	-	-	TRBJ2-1	CASSYDVVGEQFF	TGTGCCAGCAGTTACGATGTCGTCGGTGAGCAGTTCTTC
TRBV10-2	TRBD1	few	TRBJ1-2	CASSSRDRVPYGYTF	TGCGCCAGCAGCTCCCGGGACAGGGTTCCCTATGGCTACACCTTC
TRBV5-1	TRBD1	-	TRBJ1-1	CASSSPGTGNTEAFF	TGCGCCAGCAGCTCCCCCGGGACAGGGAACACTGAAGCTTTCTTT